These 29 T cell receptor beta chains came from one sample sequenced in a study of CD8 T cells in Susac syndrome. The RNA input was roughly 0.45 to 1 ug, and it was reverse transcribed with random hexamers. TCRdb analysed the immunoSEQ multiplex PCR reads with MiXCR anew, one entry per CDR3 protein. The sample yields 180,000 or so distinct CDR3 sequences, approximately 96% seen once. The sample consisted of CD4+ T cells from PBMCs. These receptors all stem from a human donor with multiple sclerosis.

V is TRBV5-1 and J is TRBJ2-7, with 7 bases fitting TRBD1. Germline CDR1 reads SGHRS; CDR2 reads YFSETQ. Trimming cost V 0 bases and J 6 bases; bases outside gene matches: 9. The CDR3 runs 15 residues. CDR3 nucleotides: TGCGCCAGCAGCTTGGGGGGGACAGAAACCGGCGAGCAGTACTTC. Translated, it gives CASSLGGTETGEQYF.

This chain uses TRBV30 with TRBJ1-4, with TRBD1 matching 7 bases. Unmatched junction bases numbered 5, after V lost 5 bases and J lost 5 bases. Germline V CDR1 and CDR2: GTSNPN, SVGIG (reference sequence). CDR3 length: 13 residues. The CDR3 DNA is TGTGCCTGGGGACAGGACCTCAATGAAAAACTGTTTTTT. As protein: CAWGQDLNEKLFF.

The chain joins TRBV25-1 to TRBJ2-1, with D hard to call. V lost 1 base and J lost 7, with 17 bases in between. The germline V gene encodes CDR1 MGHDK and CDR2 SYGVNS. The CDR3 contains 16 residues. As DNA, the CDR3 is TGTGCCAGCAGTGAATTCGGATTGGTGGCCAGGAATGAGCAGTTCTTC. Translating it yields CASSEFGLVARNEQFF.

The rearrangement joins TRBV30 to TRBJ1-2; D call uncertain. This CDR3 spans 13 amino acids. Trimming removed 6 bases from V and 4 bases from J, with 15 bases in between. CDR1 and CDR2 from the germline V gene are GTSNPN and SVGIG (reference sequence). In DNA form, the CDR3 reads TGTGCCTGTTCCCCCGCCCTTTCCTATGGCTACACCTTC. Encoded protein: CACSPALSYGYTF.

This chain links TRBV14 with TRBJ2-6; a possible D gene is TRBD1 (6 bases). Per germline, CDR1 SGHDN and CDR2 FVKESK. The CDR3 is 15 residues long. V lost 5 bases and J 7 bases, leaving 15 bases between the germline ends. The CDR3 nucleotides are TGTGCCAGCAGCAGCAGGGGTTTGGGTGCCAACGTCCTGACTTTC. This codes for CASSSRGLGANVLTF. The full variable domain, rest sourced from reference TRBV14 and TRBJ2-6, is EAGVTQFPSHSVIEKGQTVTLRCDPISGHDNLYWYRRVMGKEIKFLLHFVKESKQDESGMPNNRFLAERTGGTYSTLKVQPAELEDSGVYFCASSSRGLGANVLTFGAGSRLTVL.

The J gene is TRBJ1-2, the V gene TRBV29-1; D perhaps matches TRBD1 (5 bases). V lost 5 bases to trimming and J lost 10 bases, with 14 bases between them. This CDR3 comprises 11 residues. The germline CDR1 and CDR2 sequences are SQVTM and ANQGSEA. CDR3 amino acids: CSVTGPGDYTF. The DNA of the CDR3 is TGCAGCGTTACGGGGCCCGGTGACTACACCTTC.

CDR3 loop: CASSLRDRDNYGYTF. The CDR3 DNA is TGTGCCAGCAGCTTACGGGACAGGGACAACTATGGCTACACCTTC. The chain recombines TRBV7-9 with TRBJ1-2; 9 positions agree with TRBD1. The CDR3 loop spans 15 amino acids. Germline V gene lookup returns CDR1 SEHNR and CDR2 FQNEAQ (reference sequence). V shed 2 bases, J shed 2 bases, and the junction held 3 bases outside the gene matches.

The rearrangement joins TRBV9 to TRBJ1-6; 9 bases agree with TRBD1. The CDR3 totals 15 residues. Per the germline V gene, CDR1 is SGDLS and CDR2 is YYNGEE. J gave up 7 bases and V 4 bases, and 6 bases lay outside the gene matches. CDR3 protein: CASSWGQGLNSPLHF. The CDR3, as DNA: TGTGCCAGCAGCTGGGGACAGGGCCTAAATTCACCCCTCCACTTT.

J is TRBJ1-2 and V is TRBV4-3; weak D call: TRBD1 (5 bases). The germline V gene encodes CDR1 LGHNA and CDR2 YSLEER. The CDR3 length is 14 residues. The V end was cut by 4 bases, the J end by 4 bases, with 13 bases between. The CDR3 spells CASSREVRAYGYTF. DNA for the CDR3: TGCGCCAGCAGCCGCGAAGTCAGGGCCTATGGCTACACCTTC.

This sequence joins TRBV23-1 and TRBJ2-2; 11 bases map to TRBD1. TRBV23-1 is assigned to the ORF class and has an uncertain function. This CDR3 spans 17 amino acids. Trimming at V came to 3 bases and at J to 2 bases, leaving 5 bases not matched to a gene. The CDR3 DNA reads TGCGCCAGCAGTCAGAAGGACAGGGGGCACAACACCGGGGAGCTGTTTTTT. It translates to CASSQKDRGHNTGELFF.

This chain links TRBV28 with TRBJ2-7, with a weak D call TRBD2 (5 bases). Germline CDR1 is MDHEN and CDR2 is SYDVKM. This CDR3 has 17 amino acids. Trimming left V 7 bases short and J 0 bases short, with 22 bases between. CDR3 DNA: TGTGCCAGCACCCCTCTGGGCCCGAGACTAAGCTCCTACGAGCAGTACTTC. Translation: CASTPLGPRLSSYEQYF.

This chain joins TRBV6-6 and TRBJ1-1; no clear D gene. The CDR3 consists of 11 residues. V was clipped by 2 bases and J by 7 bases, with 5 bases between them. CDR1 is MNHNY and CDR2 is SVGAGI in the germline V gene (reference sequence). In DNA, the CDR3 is TGTGCCAGCAGTTACAGGGTTGAAGCTTTCTTT. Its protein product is CASSYRVEAFF.

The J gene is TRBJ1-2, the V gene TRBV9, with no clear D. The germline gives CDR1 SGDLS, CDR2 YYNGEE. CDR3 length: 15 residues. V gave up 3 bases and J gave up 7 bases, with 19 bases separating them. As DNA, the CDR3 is TGTGCCAGCAGCGCAACCGTCGTCTCGGCGGGTGGCTACACCTTC. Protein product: CASSATVVSAGGYTF.

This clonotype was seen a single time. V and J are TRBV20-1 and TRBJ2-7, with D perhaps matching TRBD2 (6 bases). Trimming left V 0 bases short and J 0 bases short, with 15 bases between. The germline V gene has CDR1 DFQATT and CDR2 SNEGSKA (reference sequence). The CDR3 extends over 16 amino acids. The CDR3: CSARDNRAGSSYEQYF. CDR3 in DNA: TGCAGTGCTAGAGATAATAGGGCGGGGAGCTCCTACGAGCAGTACTTC.

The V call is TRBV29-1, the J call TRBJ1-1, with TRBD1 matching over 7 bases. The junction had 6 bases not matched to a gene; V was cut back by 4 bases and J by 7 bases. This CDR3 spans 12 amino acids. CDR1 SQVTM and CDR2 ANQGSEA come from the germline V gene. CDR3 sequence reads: CSVGQGIGEAFF. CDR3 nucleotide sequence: TGCAGCGTTGGACAGGGAATAGGTGAAGCTTTCTTT.

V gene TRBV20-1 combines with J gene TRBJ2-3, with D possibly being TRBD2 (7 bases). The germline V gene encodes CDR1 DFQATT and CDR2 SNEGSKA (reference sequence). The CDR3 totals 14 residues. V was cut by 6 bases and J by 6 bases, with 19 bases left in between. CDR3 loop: CSARPAGARDTQYF. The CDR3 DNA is TGCAGTGCCAGACCCGCGGGGGCTCGGGATACGCAGTATTTT.

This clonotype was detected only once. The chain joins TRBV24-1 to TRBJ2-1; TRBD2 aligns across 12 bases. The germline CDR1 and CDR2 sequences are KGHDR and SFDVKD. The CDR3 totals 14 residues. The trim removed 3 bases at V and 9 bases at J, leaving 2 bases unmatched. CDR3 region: CATSDLAGGAEQFF. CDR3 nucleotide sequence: TGTGCCACCAGTGATCTAGCGGGAGGGGCTGAGCAGTTCTTC.

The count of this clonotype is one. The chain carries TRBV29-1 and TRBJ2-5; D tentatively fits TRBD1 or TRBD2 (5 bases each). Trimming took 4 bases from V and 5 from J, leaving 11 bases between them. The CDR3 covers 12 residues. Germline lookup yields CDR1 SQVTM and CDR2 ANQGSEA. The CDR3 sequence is CSVGGIGETQYF. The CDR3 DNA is TGCAGCGTTGGGGGGATCGGGGAGACCCAGTACTTC.

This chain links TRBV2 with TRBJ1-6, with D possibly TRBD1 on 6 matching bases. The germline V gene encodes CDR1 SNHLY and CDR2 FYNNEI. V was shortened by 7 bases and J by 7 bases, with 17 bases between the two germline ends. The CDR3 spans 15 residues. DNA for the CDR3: TGTGCCAGCATTTCCAGAAGGACAGAAAATTCACCCCTCCACTTT. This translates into CASISRRTENSPLHF.

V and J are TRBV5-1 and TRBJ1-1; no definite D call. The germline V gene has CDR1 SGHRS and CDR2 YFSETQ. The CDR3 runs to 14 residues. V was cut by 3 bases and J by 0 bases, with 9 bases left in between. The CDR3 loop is CASSSQPVNTEAFF. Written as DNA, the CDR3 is TGCGCCAGCAGCTCCCAACCGGTGAACACTGAAGCTTTCTTT.

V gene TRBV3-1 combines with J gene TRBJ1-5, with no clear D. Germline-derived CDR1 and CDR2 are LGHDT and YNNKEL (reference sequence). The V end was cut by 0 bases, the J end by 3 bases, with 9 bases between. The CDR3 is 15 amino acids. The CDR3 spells CASSQDPISNQPQHF. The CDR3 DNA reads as TGTGCCAGCAGCCAAGATCCTATCTCCAATCAGCCCCAGCATTTT.

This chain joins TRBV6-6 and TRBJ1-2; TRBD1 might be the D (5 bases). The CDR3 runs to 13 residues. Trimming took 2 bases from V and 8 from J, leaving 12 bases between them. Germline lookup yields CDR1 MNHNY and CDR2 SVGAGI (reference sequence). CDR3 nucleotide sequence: TGTGCCAGCAGTTACGAGGGGACCCTCGGCTACACCTTC. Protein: CASSYEGTLGYTF.

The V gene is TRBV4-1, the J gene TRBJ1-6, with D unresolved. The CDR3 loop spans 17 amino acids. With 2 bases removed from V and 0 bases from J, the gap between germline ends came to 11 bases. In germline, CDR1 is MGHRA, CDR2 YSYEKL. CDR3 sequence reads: CASSQPIRSSYNSPLHF. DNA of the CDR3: TGCGCCAGCAGCCAACCCATACGAAGCTCCTATAATTCACCCCTCCACTTT.

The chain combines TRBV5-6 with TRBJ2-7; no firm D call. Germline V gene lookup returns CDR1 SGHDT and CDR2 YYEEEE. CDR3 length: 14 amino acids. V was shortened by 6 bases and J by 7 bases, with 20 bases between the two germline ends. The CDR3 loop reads CASKSDQNKREQYF. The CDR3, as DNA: TGTGCCAGCAAATCGGACCAGAACAAGCGAGAGCAGTACTTC.

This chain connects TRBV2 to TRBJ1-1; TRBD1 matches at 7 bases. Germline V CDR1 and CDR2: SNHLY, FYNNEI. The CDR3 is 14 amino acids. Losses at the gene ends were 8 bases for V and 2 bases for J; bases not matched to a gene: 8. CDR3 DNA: TGTGCCAGCGAAGTAGACAGGGTAAACACTGAAGCTTTCTTT. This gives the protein CASEVDRVNTEAFF.

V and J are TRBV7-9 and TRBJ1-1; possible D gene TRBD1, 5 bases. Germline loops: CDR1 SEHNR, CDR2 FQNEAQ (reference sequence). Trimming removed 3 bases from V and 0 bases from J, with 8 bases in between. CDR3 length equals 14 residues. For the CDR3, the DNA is TGTGCCAGCAGCTTGCCAGGGATGAACACTGAAGCTTTCTTT. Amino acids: CASSLPGMNTEAFF.

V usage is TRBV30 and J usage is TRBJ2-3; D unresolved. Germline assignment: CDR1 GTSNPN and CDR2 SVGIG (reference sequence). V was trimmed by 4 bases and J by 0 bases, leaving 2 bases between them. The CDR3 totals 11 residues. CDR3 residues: CAWTSTDTQYF. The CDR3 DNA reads TGTGCCTGGACGAGCACAGATACGCAGTATTTT.

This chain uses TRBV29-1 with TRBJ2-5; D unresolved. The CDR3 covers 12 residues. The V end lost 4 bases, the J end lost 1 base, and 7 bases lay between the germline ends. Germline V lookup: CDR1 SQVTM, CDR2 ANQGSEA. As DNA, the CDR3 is TGCAGCGTTGGCTGGGGCCAAGAGACCCAGTACTTC. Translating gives CSVGWGQETQYF.

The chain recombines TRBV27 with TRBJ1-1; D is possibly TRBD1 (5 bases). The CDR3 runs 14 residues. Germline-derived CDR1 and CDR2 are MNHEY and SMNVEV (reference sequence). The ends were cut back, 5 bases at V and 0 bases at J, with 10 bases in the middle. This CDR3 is CASSGGYMNTEAFF. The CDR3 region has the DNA TGTGCCAGCAGTGGGGGGTACATGAACACTGAAGCTTTCTTT.